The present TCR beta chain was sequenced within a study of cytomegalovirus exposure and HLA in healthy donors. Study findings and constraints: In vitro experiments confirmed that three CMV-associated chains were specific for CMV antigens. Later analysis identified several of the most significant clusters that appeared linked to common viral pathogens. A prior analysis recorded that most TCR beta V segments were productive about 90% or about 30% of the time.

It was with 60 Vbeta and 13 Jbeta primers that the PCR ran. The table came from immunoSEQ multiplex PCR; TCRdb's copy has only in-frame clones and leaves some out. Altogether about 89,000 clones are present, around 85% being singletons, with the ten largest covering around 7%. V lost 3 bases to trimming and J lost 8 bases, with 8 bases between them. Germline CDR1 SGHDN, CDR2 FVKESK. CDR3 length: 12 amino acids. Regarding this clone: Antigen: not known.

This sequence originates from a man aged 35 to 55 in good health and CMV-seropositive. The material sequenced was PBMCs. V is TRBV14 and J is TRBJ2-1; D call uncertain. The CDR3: CASSHSTDEQFF. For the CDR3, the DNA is TGTGCCAGCAGCCATTCTACGGATGAGCAGTTCTTC.